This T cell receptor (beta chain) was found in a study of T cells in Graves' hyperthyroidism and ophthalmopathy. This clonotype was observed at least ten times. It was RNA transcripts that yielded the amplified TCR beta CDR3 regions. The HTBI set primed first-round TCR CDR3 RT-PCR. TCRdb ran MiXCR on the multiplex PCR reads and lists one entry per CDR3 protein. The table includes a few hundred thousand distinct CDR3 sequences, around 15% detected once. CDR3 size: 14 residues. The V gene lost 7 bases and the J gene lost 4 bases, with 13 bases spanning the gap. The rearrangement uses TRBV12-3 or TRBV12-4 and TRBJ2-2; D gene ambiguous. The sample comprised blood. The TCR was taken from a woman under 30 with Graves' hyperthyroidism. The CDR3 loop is CASTRRGFTGELFF. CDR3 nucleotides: TGTGCCAGCACGCGGCGCGGTTTCACCGGGGAGCTGTTTTTT.